This TCR beta chain derives from a study of radiotherapy plus CTLA-4 blockade in lung cancer. Clones were read by immunoSEQ multiplex PCR, and TCRdb kept only the in-frame ones, dropping some. Among 45,000 to 55,000 clones, nearly 90% were seen once, and the ten largest hold around 7.6%. The CDR3 contains 16 residues. Germline assignment: CDR1 WNHNN and CDR2 SYGVQD (reference sequence). V was shortened by 3 bases and J by 3 bases, with 15 bases between the two germline ends. The sequence was collected from a human donor with non-small cell lung cancer whose response to radiotherapy plus ipilimumab could not be evaluated. The V gene is TRBV10-1, the J gene TRBJ2-1; weak D call: TRBD1 (6 bases). Source: peripheral blood, taken from a patient treated with radiotherapy plus ipilimumab. CDR3 protein: CASSEVQGKNYNEQFF. CDR3 coding DNA: TGCGCCAGCAGTGAAGTACAGGGAAAAAACTACAATGAGCAGTTCTTC.